These T cell receptor beta chains were read from a single sample in a study of blood T cell repertoires in COVID-19. Assay used: immunoSEQ multiplex PCR; TCRdb lists only in-frame clones, some missing. The sample gives over 600,000 clones, 90% of which show up once; roughly 0.25% is in the top ten. Material for sequencing was peripheral blood. These receptors all stem from a woman aged 18-29 years with acute or convalescent COVID-19. CDR3s include the opening cysteine and the closing phenylalanine or tryptophan. D genes are given only for firm matches. A clone size is listed for some rows: how often the clone was seen (once, few, many), or a class if it is expanded.

v_call: TRBV6-1
clone_size: .
j_call: TRBJ1-4
d_call: TRBD1
cdr3_nt: TGTGCCTGTAACAGGGGGCCGCGGGATGAAAAACTGTTTTTT
cdr3_aa: CACNRGPRDEKLFF

v_call: TRBV9
clone_size: .
j_call: TRBJ1-2
d_call: TRBD1
cdr3_nt: TGTGCCAGCAGCGTAAATGGGGGACAGGGTCTCGATGGCTACACCTTC
cdr3_aa: CASSVNGGQGLDGYTF

v_call: TRBV7-9
clone_size: .
j_call: TRBJ1-6
d_call: TRBD1
cdr3_nt: TGTGCCAGCAGCCTTATTCGCGGGACAGGGCGATCACCCCTCCACTTT
cdr3_aa: CASSLIRGTGRSPLHF

v_call: TRBV27
clone_size: .
j_call: TRBJ1-2
d_call: .
cdr3_nt: TGTGCCAGCAGTTCAGACGGACTCTATGGCTACACCTTC
cdr3_aa: CASSSDGLYGYTF

v_call: TRBV6-6
clone_size: .
j_call: TRBJ2-2
d_call: TRBD1
cdr3_nt: TGTGCCAGCAGTTATACAGGGGGGTCTGCCGGGGAGCTGTTTTTT
cdr3_aa: CASSYTGGSAGELFF

v_call: TRBV5-1
clone_size: .
j_call: TRBJ2-5
d_call: .
cdr3_nt: TGCGCCAGCAGCCATCGGGAGACCCAGTACTTC
cdr3_aa: CASSHRETQYF

v_call: TRBV29-1
clone_size: once
j_call: TRBJ1-2
d_call: .
cdr3_nt: TGCAGCGTTTCAGGGGACTATGGCTACACCTTC
cdr3_aa: CSVSGDYGYTF

v_call: TRBV7-6
clone_size: .
j_call: TRBJ1-1
d_call: TRBD1
cdr3_nt: TGTGCCAGCAGCTTAGAAAACAGGGGACTTAGTAGGAGCACTGAAGCTTTCTTT
cdr3_aa: CASSLENRGLSRSTEAFF

v_call: TRBV24-1
clone_size: few
j_call: TRBJ1-3
d_call: .
cdr3_nt: TGTGCCACCAGTGACCCCCGGGGCTCTGGAAACACCATATATTTT
cdr3_aa: CATSDPRGSGNTIYF

v_call: TRBV14
clone_size: .
j_call: TRBJ1-5
d_call: TRBD1
cdr3_nt: TGTGCCAGCAGCCAAGAGACAGGGAGACTTAACTTCAATCAGCCCCAGCATTTT
cdr3_aa: CASSQETGRLNFNQPQHF

v_call: TRBV19
clone_size: .
j_call: TRBJ2-2
d_call: .
cdr3_nt: TGTGCCAGTAGGGGAGAAGGACTACCCACGAACACCGGGGAGCTGTTTTTT
cdr3_aa: CASRGEGLPTNTGELFF

v_call: TRBV7-2
clone_size: .
j_call: TRBJ1-4
d_call: .
cdr3_nt: TGTGCCAGCAGCTTAACAGGGAGTAATGAAAAACTGTTTTTT
cdr3_aa: CASSLTGSNEKLFF

v_call: TRBV9
clone_size: .
j_call: TRBJ1-4
d_call: .
cdr3_nt: TGTGCCAGCAGCGCTACGGGGGGTAATGAAAAACTGTTTTTT
cdr3_aa: CASSATGGNEKLFF

v_call: TRBV7-8
clone_size: .
j_call: TRBJ2-7
d_call: .
cdr3_nt: TGTGCCAGCAGCTTATCAGGGGGGAAGCAGTACTTC
cdr3_aa: CASSLSGGKQYF

v_call: TRBV7-9
clone_size: .
j_call: TRBJ2-6
d_call: .
cdr3_nt: TGTGCCAGCAGTCGACCCGGGTCAGGGGCCAACGTCCTGACTTTC
cdr3_aa: CASSRPGSGANVLTF

v_call: TRBV10-3
clone_size: .
j_call: TRBJ1-5
d_call: .
cdr3_nt: TGTGCCATCAGTGAGTCGGAGTTAGTTCAGCCCCAGCATTTT
cdr3_aa: CAISESELVQPQHF

v_call: TRBV5-1
clone_size: .
j_call: TRBJ1-1
d_call: TRBD1
cdr3_nt: TGCGCCAGCAGCCGGGACAGGGGGCTTTGGAACACTGAAGCTTTCTTT
cdr3_aa: CASSRDRGLWNTEAFF

v_call: TRBV4-1
clone_size: .
j_call: TRBJ1-1
d_call: .
cdr3_nt: TGCGCCAGCAGCCACCGGGACACTGAAGCTTTCTTT
cdr3_aa: CASSHRDTEAFF

v_call: TRBV30
clone_size: .
j_call: TRBJ1-1
d_call: TRBD1
cdr3_nt: TGTGCCTGGAGTGTAGCGACAGGGCGGAACACTGAAGCTTTCTTT
cdr3_aa: CAWSVATGRNTEAFF

v_call: TRBV15
clone_size: .
j_call: TRBJ1-1
d_call: .
cdr3_nt: TGTGCCACCAGCAGGCCTCAGGCTGCCTCGATAACTTTCTTT
cdr3_aa: CATSRPQAASITFF

v_call: TRBV10-2
clone_size: few
j_call: TRBJ2-7
d_call: .
cdr3_nt: TGCGCCAGCAGTGGCGTAACCTACGAGCAGTACTTC
cdr3_aa: CASSGVTYEQYF

v_call: TRBV6-1
clone_size: .
j_call: TRBJ2-2
d_call: .
cdr3_nt: TGTGCCAGCAGGCCCTCCGGAGGGCCCGGGGAGCTGTTTTTT
cdr3_aa: CASRPSGGPGELFF

v_call: TRBV18
clone_size: .
j_call: TRBJ2-1
d_call: TRBD1
cdr3_nt: TGTGCCAGCTCCTCCACCCTTGAGGGACAGGGGGCGAATGAGCAGTTCTTC
cdr3_aa: CASSSTLEGQGANEQFF

v_call: TRBV13
clone_size: .
j_call: TRBJ2-7
d_call: .
cdr3_nt: TGTGCCAGCAGCATGTCCACCTACGAGCAGTACTTC
cdr3_aa: CASSMSTYEQYF

v_call: TRBV19
clone_size: .
j_call: TRBJ1-1
d_call: .
cdr3_nt: TGTGCCAGTAGTACCGTCGGGGGGGGAAGGACTGAAGCTTTCTTT
cdr3_aa: CASSTVGGGRTEAFF

v_call: TRBV27
clone_size: .
j_call: TRBJ1-2
d_call: TRBD1
cdr3_nt: TGTGCCAGCAGTTCGTCGGACAGGCTGGCTTACTATGGCTACACCTTC
cdr3_aa: CASSSSDRLAYYGYTF

v_call: TRBV10-3
clone_size: .
j_call: TRBJ1-5
d_call: .
cdr3_nt: TGTGCCACTACCCCTCGCGGGGGTGGCAATCAGCCCCAGCATTTT
cdr3_aa: CATTPRGGGNQPQHF

v_call: TRBV7-9
clone_size: .
j_call: TRBJ2-7
d_call: .
cdr3_nt: TGTGCCAGCCTAAGTACCGGAGTTAGCTCCTACGAGCAGTACTTC
cdr3_aa: CASLSTGVSSYEQYF

v_call: TRBV7-8
clone_size: .
j_call: TRBJ1-1
d_call: .
cdr3_nt: TGTGCCAGCAGCTTAGTTGAGGGAACTTGGAACACTGAAGCTTTCTTT
cdr3_aa: CASSLVEGTWNTEAFF

v_call: TRBV10-3
clone_size: few
j_call: TRBJ1-1
d_call: .
cdr3_nt: TGTGCCATCAGTGCCTCCGACAGTACTGAAGCTTTCTTT
cdr3_aa: CAISASDSTEAFF

v_call: TRBV9
clone_size: once
j_call: TRBJ1-2
d_call: .
cdr3_nt: TGTGCCAGCAGCGTAAGTGCGAATGGCTACACCTTC
cdr3_aa: CASSVSANGYTF

v_call: TRBV11-2
clone_size: .
j_call: TRBJ2-7
d_call: .
cdr3_nt: TGTGCCAGCAGCTTAGTGGGAGAAACCTACGAGCAGTACTTC
cdr3_aa: CASSLVGETYEQYF

v_call: TRBV27
clone_size: .
j_call: TRBJ2-3
d_call: .
cdr3_nt: TGTGCCAGCAGAACGGCCGGGACAGATACGCAGTATTTT
cdr3_aa: CASRTAGTDTQYF

v_call: TRBV6-1
clone_size: .
j_call: TRBJ2-3
d_call: .
cdr3_nt: TGTGCCAGCAGTGAAGCGCGCGGGACCCACCCCGGTACGCAGTATTTT
cdr3_aa: CASSEARGTHPGTQYF

v_call: TRBV10-3
clone_size: .
j_call: TRBJ2-7
d_call: .
cdr3_nt: TGTGCCATCACTGCAGGGTGGTCCTACGAGCAGTACTTC
cdr3_aa: CAITAGWSYEQYF

v_call: TRBV3-1/TRBV3-2
clone_size: few
j_call: TRBJ1-3
d_call: .
cdr3_nt: TGTGCCAGCAGTCCAGACAACCCAGGAGGGTACACCATATATTTT
cdr3_aa: CASSPDNPGGYTIYF

v_call: TRBV9
clone_size: few
j_call: TRBJ1-1
d_call: .
cdr3_nt: TGTGCCAGCAGCGGGACTTACACTGAAGCTTTCTTT
cdr3_aa: CASSGTYTEAFF